Listed below are T cell receptor beta chains from one sample, sequenced in a study of blood T cells in healthy people across ages. TCRdb analysed the 5' RACE reads with MiXCR anew, one entry per CDR3 protein. The sample has over 950,000 distinct CDR3 sequences, roughly half seen once. The sequenced sample was blood. These receptors were obtained from a woman aged 55-75 years in good health. CDR3s include the opening cysteine and the closing phenylalanine or tryptophan. The order of the fields is clone size, D gene, V gene, J gene, CDR3 protein, CDR3 DNA. A D gene is named only where the DNA matches it firmly. Not all rows give a size; the values are once, few, many and, for expanded clones, a class.

NA,NA,TRBV29-1,TRBJ1-1,CSVMGVGTEEAFF,TGCAGCGTTATGGGGGTCGGGACGGAGGAAGCTTTCTTT
NA,TRBD2,TRBV20-1,TRBJ2-7,CSARESGRRYEQYF,TGCAGTGCTAGAGAGAGCGGGAGGAGATACGAGCAGTACTTC
NA,TRBD1,TRBV12-3/TRBV12-4,TRBJ2-1,CASSLVFDRGLYEQFF,TGTGCCAGCAGTTTAGTCTTTGACAGGGGGTTGTATGAGCAGTTCTTC
few,NA,TRBV12-3/TRBV12-4,TRBJ2-7,CASPRCGFYEQYF,TGTGCCAGCCCCCGGTGCGGGTTCTACGAGCAGTACTTC
few,NA,TRBV28,TRBJ2-7,CASRDYSAPDSYEQYF,TGTGCCAGCAGAGATTACAGCGCCCCAGACTCCTACGAGCAGTACTTC
NA,TRBD2,TRBV11-2,TRBJ2-2,CASSPQRGNTGELFF,TGTGCCAGCAGCCCACAGCGGGGGAACACCGGGGAGCTGTTTTTT
NA,TRBD1,TRBV20-1,TRBJ1-2,CSASGQAYGYTF,TGCAGTGCTAGCGGACAGGCCTATGGCTACACCTTC
NA,TRBD2,TRBV7-2,TRBJ2-3,CASSANSGSGTDTQYF,TGTGCCAGCAGCGCAAATAGCGGGAGTGGGACAGATACGCAGTATTTT
NA,NA,TRBV29-1,TRBJ2-7,CSVLTDGPYEQYF,TGCAGCGTCCTGACAGATGGGCCCTACGAGCAGTACTTC
NA,NA,TRBV5-1,TRBJ2-1,CASSLEGSSEQFF,TGCGCCAGCAGCTTGGAGGGCTCGAGTGAGCAGTTCTTC
NA,NA,TRBV6-5,TRBJ1-2,CASSYSNRQRPSYGYTF,TGTGCCAGCAGTTACTCGAACAGGCAGCGGCCCTCCTATGGCTACACCTTC
NA,NA,TRBV7-9,TRBJ1-1,CASTPGQYTEAFF,TGTGCCAGCACCCCTGGACAGTACACTGAAGCTTTCTTT
few,TRBD2,TRBV29-1,TRBJ2-1,CSGRLAGDNEQFF,TGCAGCGGAAGACTAGCGGGAGACAATGAGCAGTTCTTC
NA,TRBD2,TRBV4-3,TRBJ2-7,CASSARTSGGGSYNEQYF,TGCGCCAGCAGCGCCCGGACTAGCGGGGGGGGATCCTACAATGAGCAGTACTTC
few,NA,TRBV10-3,TRBJ1-2,CAIGGTVNYGYTF,TGTGCCATCGGGGGGACGGTCAACTATGGCTACACCTTC
few,NA,TRBV6-2/TRBV6-3,TRBJ2-3,CASSPQGHTQYF,TGTGCCAGCAGTCCACAGGGCCATACGCAGTATTTT
few,NA,TRBV12-3/TRBV12-4,TRBJ1-6,CASSSPPPAPLHF,TGTGCCAGCAGCTCGCCGCCGCCTGCACCCCTCCACTTT
NA,TRBD1,TRBV30,TRBJ1-1,CAWSGSQGLNTEAFF,TGTGCCTGGAGCGGCTCACAGGGGCTGAACACTGAAGCTTTCTTT
once,NA,TRBV15,TRBJ2-3,CATSGGKSTDTQYF,TGTGCCACCAGCGGAGGAAAGAGCACAGATACGCAGTATTTT
NA,NA,TRBV28,TRBJ2-1,CASSFLPAAGRGYNEQFF,TGTGCCAGCAGTTTCCTTCCCGCAGCGGGAAGGGGGTACAATGAGCAGTTCTTC
NA,NA,TRBV12-3/TRBV12-4,TRBJ1-5,CATKGTSNQPQHF,TGTGCCACGAAGGGGACCAGCAATCAGCCCCAGCATTTT
NA,NA,TRBV6-6,TRBJ2-5,CASSKTGFQETQYF,TGTGCCAGCAGTAAAACAGGTTTTCAAGAGACCCAGTACTTC
few,NA,TRBV6-6,TRBJ1-5,CATTLGGSDYQPQHF,TGTGCCACTACCCTAGGGGGGAGCGACTATCAGCCCCAGCATTTT
NA,NA,TRBV20-1,TRBJ1-5,CSARAPSEAGGNQPQHF,TGCAGTGCTAGAGCCCCCTCTGAAGCCGGGGGGAATCAGCCCCAGCATTTT
NA,TRBD1,TRBV7-3,TRBJ2-3,CASSPQGPGRTDTQYF,TGTGCCAGCAGCCCACAGGGGCCAGGTCGAACAGATACGCAGTATTTT
NA,TRBD2,TRBV20-1,TRBJ2-3,CSAPDPGGGWSDTQYF,TGCAGTGCTCCCGACCCGGGCGGGGGGTGGTCAGATACGCAGTATTTT
NA,TRBD2,TRBV7-9,TRBJ2-3,CASSPGGEGPDSGTQYF,TGTGCCAGCAGCCCGGGCGGGGAGGGACCCGATTCGGGTACGCAGTATTTT
NA,TRBD1,TRBV11-2,TRBJ1-2,CASSLEPGQGVLVNYGYTF,TGTGCCAGCAGCCTGGAACCGGGACAGGGGGTATTGGTCAACTATGGCTACACCTTC
NA,NA,TRBV18,TRBJ2-7,CASSPGTPREQYF,TGTGCCAGCTCCCCCGGGACACCGAGGGAGCAGTACTTC
NA,NA,TRBV18,TRBJ2-1,CASSPSFRPTGNEQFF,TGTGCCAGCTCACCATCATTTCGACCTACGGGGAATGAGCAGTTCTTC
NA,TRBD2,TRBV4-2,TRBJ2-1,CASSQRLAASGSNEQFF,TGTGCCAGCAGCCAACGGTTGGCGGCTAGCGGGAGTAATGAGCAGTTCTTC
few,NA,TRBV11-2,TRBJ2-4,CASSLLPAGNIQYF,TGTGCCAGCAGCTTACTCCCGGCTGGTAACATTCAGTACTTC
NA,NA,TRBV5-5,TRBJ2-3,CASSLEWDTDTQYF,TGTGCCAGCAGCTTGGAATGGGACACAGATACGCAGTATTTT
NA,NA,TRBV7-9,TRBJ1-4,CASTLRAEKLFF,TGTGCCAGCACCCTTAGGGCAGAAAAACTGTTTTTT
NA,NA,TRBV7-9,TRBJ2-3,CASGQGRTDTQYF,TGTGCCAGCGGGCAGGGTCGTACAGATACGCAGTATTTT
few,NA,TRBV29-1,TRBJ2-7,CSVGSYYEQYF,TGCAGCGTTGGGTCCTACTACGAGCAGTACTTC
NA,NA,TRBV5-5,TRBJ2-7,CASTGVSYEQYF,TGTGCCAGCACCGGGGTCTCCTACGAGCAGTACTTC
few,NA,TRBV3-1,TRBJ1-2,CASSVGRRYGYTF,TGTGCCAGCAGCGTGGGGAGACGCTATGGCTACACCTTC
NA,NA,TRBV29-1,TRBJ2-1,CSVGGIKAYNEQFF,TGCAGCGTCGGAGGTATTAAAGCTTACAATGAGCAGTTCTTC
few,TRBD1,TRBV28,TRBJ2-5,CASSLPTGGGETQYF,TGTGCCAGCAGTTTGCCGACAGGGGGAGGGGAGACCCAGTACTTC
NA,TRBD2,TRBV10-3,TRBJ2-5,CAIGGTSGTNNEQYF,TGTGCCATCGGGGGAACTAGCGGAACCAACAATGAGCAGTACTTC
NA,TRBD2,TRBV4-3,TRBJ2-5,CASSQGLAGGKETQYF,TGCGCCAGCAGCCAGGGACTAGCGGGAGGGAAAGAGACCCAGTACTTC
few,NA,TRBV6-6,TRBJ1-4,CASSYGGIGEKLFF,TGTGCCAGCAGTTATGGGGGGATAGGTGAAAAACTGTTTTTT
few,TRBD2,TRBV20-1,TRBJ2-5,CSASPMTSGRWNQETQYF,TGCAGTGCTAGCCCCATGACTAGCGGGAGATGGAACCAAGAGACCCAGTACTTC
NA,NA,TRBV5-1,TRBJ1-1,CASSPRWGPRNTEAFF,TGCGCCAGCAGCCCTCGTTGGGGGCCCCGGAACACTGAAGCTTTCTTT
NA,TRBD2,TRBV12-3/TRBV12-4,TRBJ2-3,CASGSGRAPDTQYF,TGTGCCAGCGGCAGCGGGAGGGCCCCAGATACGCAGTATTTT
NA,NA,TRBV7-9,TRBJ1-5,CASIGGDNNQPQHF,TGTGCCAGCATCGGGGGGGACAACAATCAGCCCCAGCATTTT
NA,NA,TRBV7-2,TRBJ2-3,CASSLQGAGSTDTQYF,TGTGCCAGCAGCTTACAAGGTGCCGGTAGCACAGATACGCAGTATTTT
NA,TRBD2,TRBV7-9,TRBJ2-5,CASSRTSGRLETQYF,TGTGCCAGCAGCAGGACTAGCGGGAGGTTAGAGACCCAGTACTTC
NA,TRBD2,TRBV20-1,TRBJ2-7,CSAAPPMGLQEAQYF,TGCAGTGCTGCCCCCCCTATGGGACTACAAGAGGCCCAGTACTTC
NA,NA,TRBV18,TRBJ2-7,CASSPQSKSYEQYF,TGTGCCAGCTCACCACAGAGTAAATCCTACGAGCAGTACTTC
once,TRBD1,TRBV20-1,TRBJ1-4,CSARDRGIEKLFF,TGCAGTGCCAGGGACAGGGGAATTGAAAAACTGTTTTTT
NA,NA,TRBV29-1,TRBJ1-2,CSVPGTSERRYGYTF,TGCAGCGTCCCCGGGACGTCGGAGCGACGCTATGGCTACACCTTC
NA,TRBD2,TRBV11-2,TRBJ2-3,CASSSRTSGRSDTQYF,TGTGCCAGCAGCTCCCGGACTAGCGGGAGGTCAGATACGCAGTATTTT